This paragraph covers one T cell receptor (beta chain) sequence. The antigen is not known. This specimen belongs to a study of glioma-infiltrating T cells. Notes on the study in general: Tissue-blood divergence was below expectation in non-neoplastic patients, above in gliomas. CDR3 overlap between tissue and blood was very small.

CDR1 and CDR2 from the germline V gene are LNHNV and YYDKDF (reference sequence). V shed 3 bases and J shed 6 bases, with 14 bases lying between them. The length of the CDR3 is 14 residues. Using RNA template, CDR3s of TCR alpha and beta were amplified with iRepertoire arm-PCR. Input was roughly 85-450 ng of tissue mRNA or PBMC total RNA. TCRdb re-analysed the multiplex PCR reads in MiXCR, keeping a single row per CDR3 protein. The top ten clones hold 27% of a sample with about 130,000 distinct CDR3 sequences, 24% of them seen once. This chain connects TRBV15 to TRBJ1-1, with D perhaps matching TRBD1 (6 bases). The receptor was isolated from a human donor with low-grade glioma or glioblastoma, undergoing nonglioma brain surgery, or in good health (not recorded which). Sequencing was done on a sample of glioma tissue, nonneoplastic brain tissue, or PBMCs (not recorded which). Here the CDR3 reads CATSSLQGFAEAFF. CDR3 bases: TGTGCCACCAGCAGTCTGCAGGGGTTCGCTGAAGCTTTCTTT.